Shown below are 27 T cell receptor beta chains from a single sample sequenced in a study of T cells in Graves' hyperthyroidism and ophthalmopathy. The source material, RNA transcripts, was used to amplify TCR beta CDR3 regions. HTBI primers were used for first-round RT-PCR of the TCR CDR3. TCRdb redid the calling of the multiplex PCR reads with MiXCR, one entry per CDR3 protein. The table has 750,000 to 900,000 distinct CDR3 sequences, 38% seen once. Sample: blood. The receptors were sampled from a man aged 18-30 years with Graves' hyperthyroidism.

This clonotype was recorded at least ten times. The CDR3 protein is CATLAPDGNSPLHF. The DNA of the CDR3 is TGTGCCACCTTGGCCCCAGATGGTAATTCACCCCTCCACTTT. V gene TRBV19 combines with J gene TRBJ1-6; D gene unclear. The CDR3 spans 14 residues. V was trimmed by 10 bases and J by 6 bases, leaving 16 bases between them. Germline V gene data show CDR1 as LNHDA and CDR2 as SQIVND (reference sequence).

The sample holds one count of this clonotype. This chain joins TRBV5-1 and TRBJ1-6; unclear D gene. Germline V CDR1 and CDR2: SGHRS, YFSETQ. The CDR3 consists of 15 residues. The V end was cut by 0 bases, the J end by 8 bases, with 12 bases between. The CDR3 loop is CASSLGQADYSPLHF. As DNA, the CDR3 is TGCGCCAGCAGCTTGGGACAAGCGGATTATTCACCCCTCCACTTT.

The V call is TRBV12-3 or TRBV12-4, the J call TRBJ1-1, with D possibly being TRBD1 (6 bases). V was cut by 5 bases and J by 9 bases, with 19 bases left in between. The CDR3 is made up of 14 amino acids. This CDR3 reads CASSGDNLPRKAFF. The CDR3 DNA reads as TGTGCCAGCAGTGGGGACAACCTGCCAAGGAAAGCTTTCTTT.

Comments on this clonotype: Sequence at one end of the junction differs from germline and may be a read error. The CDR3 coding sequence is TGTGCTAGCAGCCGGAGACAGGGAGGCTACGAGCAGTACTTC. Translated: CASSRRQGGYEQYF. V usage is TRBV7-6 and J usage is TRBJ2-7; a possible D gene is TRBD1 (7 bases). The germline V gene encodes CDR1 SGHVS and CDR2 FNYEAQ. The CDR3 loop spans 14 amino acids.

The rearrangement joins TRBV4-1 to TRBJ1-1; 7 nucleotides align to TRBD1. V shed 3 bases, J shed 1 base, and the junction held 5 bases outside the gene matches. Germline values: CDR1 MGHRA, CDR2 YSYEKL. The CDR3 spans 15 residues. This CDR3 is CASSQVGQANTEAFF. CDR3 nucleotide sequence: TGCGCCAGCAGCCAGGTTGGACAGGCGAACACTGAAGCTTTCTTT.

This clonotype was seen a few times. The chain combines TRBV5-4 with TRBJ2-5, with D hard to call. This CDR3 contains 15 residues. V was pared by 0 bases and J by 2 bases, with 11 bases between. The germline V gene has CDR1 SGHNT and CDR2 YYREEE (reference sequence). The CDR3 here is CASSLVGATQETQYF. Written as DNA, the CDR3 is TGTGCCAGCAGCTTGGTTGGCGCAACTCAAGAGACCCAGTACTTC.

The chain is built from TRBV2 and TRBJ1-5, with a weak D call TRBD1 (6 bases). This CDR3 has 17 amino acids. Germline V lookup: CDR1 SNHLY, CDR2 FYNNEI. The germline V and J ends were trimmed by 6 bases and 6 bases, with 24 bases remaining between them. CDR3 amino acids: CASRNREKREEGQPQHF. CDR3 nucleotide sequence: TGTGCCAGCAGGAACAGGGAAAAGCGAGAAGAGGGTCAGCCCCAGCATTTT.

This clonotype was recorded many times. The chain couples TRBV20-1 to TRBJ2-7; D remains ambiguous. Trimming stripped 2 bases from V and 4 bases from J, with 9 bases between. CDR3 length: 12 amino acids. Germline V gives CDR1 DFQATT, CDR2 SNEGSKA (reference sequence). The DNA of the CDR3 is TGCAGTGCTAGATTAGTGGGTTACGAGCAGTACTTC. Amino acids: CSARLVGYEQYF.

This clonotype was counted only a few times. The chain is built from TRBV2 and TRBJ2-2; possible D gene TRBD2, 6 bases. CDR3 length: 15 residues. The V gene lost 3 bases and the J gene lost 3 bases, with 11 bases spanning the gap. From germline, CDR1 is SNHLY and CDR2 FYNNEI. The CDR3 bases are TGTGCCAGCAGTGACGAGGGACTCCACACCGGGGAGCTGTTTTTT. Amino acid sequence: CASSDEGLHTGELFF.

This clonotype was detected ten times or more. This rearrangement joins TRBV9 to TRBJ2-5; D is undetermined. This CDR3 is built from 12 residues. Trimming removed 3 bases from V and 0 bases from J, with 3 bases in between. Germline V lookup: CDR1 SGDLS, CDR2 YYNGEE. CDR3 nucleotide sequence: TGTGCCAGCAGCGACAACCAAGAGACCCAGTACTTC. Translation gives CASSDNQETQYF.

This chain joins TRBV9 and TRBJ2-7, with TRBD2 matching over 10 bases. The CDR3 spans 15 residues. Looked up from germline, CDR1 is SGDLS and CDR2 is YYNGEE. Trimming cost V 0 bases and J 4 bases; bases outside gene matches: 4. CDR3: CASSVGLAGVYEQYF. The CDR3 coding sequence is TGTGCCAGCAGCGTAGGGCTAGCGGGAGTATACGAGCAGTACTTC.

CDR3 loop: CASSQGARVYEQYF. For the CDR3, the DNA is TGCGCCAGCAGCCAGGGGGCGCGGGTCTACGAGCAGTACTTC. J is TRBJ2-7 and V is TRBV5-1; 8 bases are a match to TRBD1. Trimming took 4 bases from V and 3 from J; bases not matched to a gene: 6. The CDR3 spans 14 residues. Germline V gene data show CDR1 as SGHRS and CDR2 as YFSETQ. The full variable domain, with the rest looked up from reference TRBV5-1 and TRBJ2-7, is KAGVTQTPRYLIKTRGQQVTLSCSPISGHRSVSWYQQTPGQGLQFLFEYFSETQRNKGNFPGRFSGRQFSNSRSEMNVSTLELGDSALYLCASSQGARVYEQYFGPGTRLTVT.

As concerns this clonotype: This could be a read error, since a much larger clone is one nucleotide away. The genes are TRBV25-1 and TRBJ2-5; a possible D gene is TRBD2 (5 bases). In germline, CDR1 is MGHDK, CDR2 SYGVNS. This CDR3 contains 13 residues. The CDR3 protein is CASSDGKKETQHF. The CDR3 region has the DNA TGTGCCAGCTCGGACGGGAAGAAAGAGACCCAGCACTTC.

The rearrangement links TRBV25-1 to TRBJ2-5; possibly TRBD1 for D (5 bases). Germline assignment: CDR1 MGHDK and CDR2 SYGVNS. V lost 5 bases, J lost 6 bases, and 13 bases lay in between. The CDR3 runs 13 residues. CDR3 bases: TGTGCCAGCAGTCCCTCTCAGGGAAAGACCCAGTACTTC. Protein: CASSPSQGKTQYF.

This clonotype was counted at least ten times. The chain recombines TRBV9 with TRBJ1-1, with 10 bases identical to TRBD1. The CDR3 extends over 14 amino acids. The germline CDR1 and CDR2 sequences are SGDLS and YYNGEE. Trimming cost V 3 bases and J 5 bases; bases outside gene matches: 4. The CDR3 DNA reads TGTGCCAGCAGCGACGGGACAGGGGCAACTGAAGCTTTCTTT. The encoded protein is CASSDGTGATEAFF.

V gene TRBV7-9 combines with J gene TRBJ2-5; D uncertain. The germline CDR1 and CDR2 sequences are SEHNR and FQNEAQ (reference sequence). The CDR3 loop spans 15 amino acids. The V end was cut by 3 bases, the J end by 4 bases, with 15 bases between. The chain's CDR3 is CASSFPRLGRETQYF. As DNA, the CDR3 is TGTGCCAGCAGCTTCCCCCGCCTAGGGCGAGAGACCCAGTACTTC. The variable domain in full, with the rest retrieved from reference TRBV7-9 and TRBJ2-5, is DTGVSQNPRHKITKRGQNVTFRCDPISEHNRLYWYRQTLGQGPEFLTYFQNEAQLEKSRLLSDRFSAERPKGSFSTLEIQRTEQGDSAMYLCASSFPRLGRETQYFGPGTRLLVL.

This clonotype came up a few times. V usage is TRBV2 and J usage is TRBJ1-1; D is uncertain. The CDR3 contains 14 residues. The germline V and J ends were trimmed by 8 bases and 7 bases, with 20 bases remaining between them. CDR1 and CDR2 (germline): SNHLY, FYNNEI. The CDR3 region has the DNA TGTGCCAGCCTGTGGGCAGTAGAAAGGAGTGAAGCTTTCTTT. It specifies CASLWAVERSEAFF.

This clonotype has ten or more counts. The gene calls are TRBV19 and TRBJ1-1, with D uncertain. The CDR3 extends over 15 amino acids. Trimming took 2 bases from V and 1 from J, leaving 11 bases between them. Germline V CDR1 and CDR2: LNHDA, SQIVND (reference sequence). CDR3: CASSIPSRRNTEAFF. DNA of the CDR3: TGTGCCAGTAGTATACCCTCGAGGAGGAACACTGAAGCTTTCTTT.

The V and J genes are TRBV20-1 and TRBJ2-7, with 9 bases identical to TRBD1. CDR1 and CDR2 from the germline V gene are DFQATT and SNEGSKA (reference sequence). CDR3 size: 16 residues. The J segment lost 3 bases and the V segment lost 0 bases, leaving 9 bases of the junction unmatched. The DNA for the CDR3 is TGCAGTGCTAGAGATAGGTTGGGACAGGGAGTCTACGAGCAGTACTTC. Protein sequence: CSARDRLGQGVYEQYF.

This clonotype has just one count. The chain has TRBV20-1 and TRBJ1-1; 11 nucleotides match TRBD1. The CDR3 has 14 amino acids. CDR1 DFQATT and CDR2 SNEGSKA come from the germline V gene (reference sequence). V dropped 3 bases and J dropped 10; count of bases not matched to a gene: 10. The CDR3, as DNA: TGCAGTGCTAGGCTAGGGGGACAGGGGGAGTCAGCTTTCTTT. Protein: CSARLGGQGESAFF.

This clonotype showed up many times. The chain recombines TRBV9 with TRBJ2-5; D may match TRBD1 or TRBD2 (5 bases each). Looked up from germline, CDR1 is SGDLS and CDR2 is YYNGEE. The CDR3 is made up of 13 amino acids. Trimming took off 3 bases at V and 5 bases at J, with 11 bases between the two ends. For the CDR3, the DNA is TGTGCCAGCAGCGCGGGACCCGTGGAGACCCAGTACTTC. It codes for CASSAGPVETQYF.

The table lists this clonotype with a few counts. CDR3 bases: TGTGCCAGCATAACCCCGGGACAGGGCTATGGCTACACCTTC. Its translation: CASITPGQGYGYTF. The chain uses TRBV10-3 and TRBJ1-2; 9 nucleotides match TRBD1. Germline CDR1 ENHRY, CDR2 SYGVKD. V lost 10 bases, J lost 4 bases, and 10 bases stayed unmatched. The CDR3 sequence is 14 residues long.

This clonotype showed up many times. J is TRBJ1-1 and V is TRBV20-1; D is uncertain. Germline values: CDR1 DFQATT, CDR2 SNEGSKA (reference sequence). The CDR3 runs to 12 residues. The germline V and J ends were trimmed by 7 bases and 7 bases, with 16 bases remaining between them. The CDR3 loop reads CSGLAVYNEAFF. For the CDR3, the DNA is TGCAGTGGTCTAGCGGTGTACAATGAAGCTTTCTTT.

The CDR3: CASSYSGSSGNTIYF. Written as DNA, the CDR3 is TGTGCCAGCAGTTACTCAGGGTCCTCTGGAAACACCATATATTTT. The chain couples TRBV19 to TRBJ1-3, with TRBD1 as a possible D gene (5 bases). There are 15 residues in the CDR3. Per germline, CDR1 LNHDA and CDR2 SQIVND (reference sequence). The V end lost 9 bases, the J end lost 0 bases, and 15 bases lay between the germline ends.

This clonotype was seen at least ten times. V is TRBV20-1 and J is TRBJ2-5; D remains ambiguous. The ends were cut back, 2 bases at V and 4 bases at J, with 8 bases in the middle. The germline gives CDR1 DFQATT, CDR2 SNEGSKA (reference sequence). The CDR3 runs to 12 residues. This CDR3 is CSARSGRETQYF. CDR3 in DNA: TGCAGTGCTAGAAGTGGACGAGAGACCCAGTACTTC.

This clonotype was picked up a small number of times. The chain is built from TRBV6-2 or TRBV6-3 and TRBJ2-7; D is undetermined. The ends were cut back, 2 bases at V and 6 bases at J, with 14 bases in the middle. Germline V gene data show CDR1 as MNHEY and CDR2 as SVGEGT. The CDR3 spans 14 residues. The CDR3 region is CASSYGGAASEQYF. The CDR3 coding sequence is TGTGCCAGCAGTTACGGTGGTGCAGCGAGCGAGCAGTACTTC.

This clonotype appeared many times. The V call is TRBV7-2, the J call TRBJ1-6, with 7 bases fitting TRBD1. This CDR3 has 17 amino acids. Trimming took 5 bases from V and 0 from J; bases not matched to a gene: 7. Germline V gene sequence: CDR1 SGHTA, CDR2 FQGNSA. Written as DNA, the CDR3 is TGTGCCAGCAGCCACCCACAGGGGATCTCCTATAATTCACCCCTCCACTTT. The encoded protein is CASSHPQGISYNSPLHF.